This TCR beta chain is from a study of shared clonotypes between healthy human individuals. Memory CD4+ cells were the fraction left after CD45RA+ naive selection. The method was immunoSEQ multiplex PCR; TCRdb's version includes in-frame clones alone and lacks a portion of them. Seen here are roughly 1,500,000 clones, 98% observed once, and the top ten hold around 0.38%. The source is a man aged 30 to 45 in good health. The sequenced sample was naive CD4+ T cells sorted from blood. Stated subset: CD45RA+ positively selected.

The CDR3 reads CASSYGTGANGGTQYF. In nucleotides, the CDR3 is TGTGCCAGCAGTTACGGGACAGGAGCAAATGGTGGGACCCAGTACTTC. The chain uses TRBV6-6 and TRBJ2-5, with 8 bases aligning to TRBD1. The V gene's germline CDR1 is MNHNY and CDR2 SVGAGI (reference sequence). The CDR3 runs 16 residues. Trimming cost V 2 bases and J 7 bases; bases outside gene matches: 12.